One sample yielded the 22 T cell receptor beta chains listed below, sequenced in a study of cytomegalovirus exposure and HLA in healthy donors. Primers included in the PCR were 60 Vbeta and 13 Jbeta primers. TCRdb's table, derived via immunoSEQ multiplex PCR, lists solely in-frame clones and lacks some. The sample yields around 99,000 clones, approximately 63% seen once. The sequenced material came from PBMCs. Receptors were obtained from a woman aged 30 to 39 in good health and CMV-seronegative.

This clone was observed a handful of times. V is TRBV30 and J is TRBJ2-5; D is perhaps TRBD2 (5 bases). V gave up 0 bases and J gave up 5 bases, with 16 bases separating them. CDR3 length: 15 amino acids. CDR1 is GTSNPN and CDR2 is SVGIG in the germline V gene (reference sequence). The CDR3 coding sequence is TGTGCCTGGAGTGTAAGGTATCCTTGGGAGGAGACCCAGTACTTC. Residues: CAWSVRYPWEETQYF. Using reference TRBV30 and TRBJ2-5 for the parts outside the CDR3, the full variable domain is SQTIHQWPATLVQPVGSPLSLECTVEGTSNPNLYWYRQAAGRGLQLLFYSVGIGQISSEVPQNLSASRPQDRQFILSSKKLLLSDSGFYLCAWSVRYPWEETQYFGPGTRLLVL.

V usage is TRBV5-5 and J usage is TRBJ1-1; 10 bases fit TRBD1. Germline CDR1 is SGHKS and CDR2 is YYEKEE (reference sequence). The CDR3 is 15 residues long. Trimming took 1 base from V and 5 from J; bases not matched to a gene: 5. The CDR3 protein is CASSLTGTGETEAFF. The CDR3 DNA sequence: TGTGCCAGCAGCTTGACCGGGACAGGGGAAACTGAAGCTTTCTTT.

The chain carries TRBV7-9 and TRBJ2-1; 9 bases are a match to TRBD2. Germline loops: CDR1 SEHNR, CDR2 FQNEAQ (reference sequence). V was clipped by 5 bases and J by 7 bases; unmatched bases: 21. The length of the CDR3 is 19 residues. The CDR3 DNA is TGTGCCAGCAGCCATTGGGGCGGGATGCGCGGGGGGGCGAAAAATGAGCAGTTCTTC. It codes for CASSHWGGMRGGAKNEQFF.

The chain uses TRBV5-1 and TRBJ2-7, with D possibly TRBD1 on 5 matching bases. Trimming removed 4 bases at V and 5 bases at J, with 13 bases between. Germline CDR1 SGHRS, CDR2 YFSETQ. The length of the CDR3 is 13 residues. CDR3 coding DNA: TGCGCCAGCAGCACACAGGTTGCCCACGAGCAGTACTTC. Translated: CASSTQVAHEQYF.

This clone was counted a few times. This chain links TRBV28 with TRBJ1-4; a possible D gene is TRBD1 (5 bases). CDR3 length: 13 residues. Per germline, CDR1 MDHEN and CDR2 SYDVKM. V was pared by 8 bases and J by 3 bases, with 10 bases between. DNA for the CDR3: TGTGCCAGCGCGACAGTCTCTAATGAAAAACTGTTTTTT. This gives the protein CASATVSNEKLFF.

This clone was seen once. This rearrangement joins TRBV29-1 to TRBJ2-3, with TRBD1 as a possible D gene (6 bases). The CDR3 covers 16 residues. Germline CDR1 is SQVTM and CDR2 is ANQGSEA. Trimming pared 4 bases from V and 3 bases from J, leaving 20 bases between. The CDR3 protein is CSVARTVNQITDTQYF. Written as DNA, the CDR3 is TGCAGCGTTGCGAGGACAGTAAACCAAATTACAGATACGCAGTATTTT.

The chain employs TRBV29-1 and TRBJ2-2; 10 bases map to TRBD1. The CDR3 totals 13 residues. Germline CDR1 is SQVTM and CDR2 is ANQGSEA. V lost 7 bases to trimming and J lost 7 bases; unmatched junction nucleotides: 6. This CDR3 reads CSAPGQGIGELFF. The CDR3 DNA follows: TGCAGCGCGCCGGGACAGGGGATCGGGGAGCTGTTTTTT.

The chain employs TRBV4-1 and TRBJ2-7; 11 bases match TRBD1. Trimming removed 1 base from V and 4 bases from J; junction bases left unmatched: 3. CDR3 length: 15 residues. Germline assignment: CDR1 MGHRA and CDR2 YSYEKL. The CDR3, as DNA: TGCGCCAGCAGCCAAGGCGGGACAGGGGGGTACGAGCAGTACTTC. It encodes CASSQGGTGGYEQYF.

The rearrangement links TRBV6-6 to TRBJ2-7; 9 bases align to TRBD1. V trimming: 7 bases; J trimming: 6 bases; junction bases outside the gene matches: 7. The germline V gene encodes CDR1 MNHNY and CDR2 SVGAGI (reference sequence). CDR3 length equals 13 residues. The CDR3 reads CASISGTGREQYF. The CDR3 coding sequence is TGTGCCAGCATCTCCGGGACAGGGCGCGAGCAGTACTTC.

The chain combines TRBV5-1 with TRBJ2-2; TRBD1 might be the D (6 bases). Germline V gene sequence: CDR1 SGHRS, CDR2 YFSETQ. CDR3 size: 15 residues. Deletions cut 4 bases from V and 1 base from J, with 11 bases between. CDR3 region: CASSPDRLNTGELFF. CDR3 sequence (DNA): TGCGCCAGCAGCCCTGACAGGCTGAACACCGGGGAGCTGTTTTTT.

The V call is TRBV18, the J call TRBJ1-6, with 8 bases that match TRBD1. Germline CDR1 reads KGHSH; CDR2 reads LQKENI. V was pared by 5 bases and J by 9 bases, with 9 bases of the junction left unmatched. CDR3 length equals 15 residues. The CDR3 DNA sequence: TGTGCCAGCTCAAGGATGACAGGGGAAAGTTCACCCCTCCACTTT. This gives the protein CASSRMTGESSPLHF.

DNA of the CDR3: TGTGCCAGCAGCTTAGGCCCTAGCGGGAGTAACGAGCAGTACTTC. It is translated as CASSLGPSGSNEQYF. The genes are TRBV11-2 and TRBJ2-7; TRBD2 matches at 10 bases. Looked up from germline, CDR1 is SGHAT and CDR2 is FQNNGV. The CDR3 is 15 residues long. V was pared by 1 base and J by 5 bases, with 5 bases of the junction left unmatched.

This sequence joins TRBV6-1 and TRBJ1-2, with 7 positions matching TRBD1. CDR1 and CDR2 (germline): MNHNS, SASEGT. The CDR3 sequence is 14 residues long. The V segment lost 7 bases and the J segment 4 bases; nucleotides outside the gene matches: 9. The DNA for the CDR3 is TGTGCCAGCACCCCCCCCGGGACAGTCTATGGCTACACCTTC. This gives the protein CASTPPGTVYGYTF.

The V and J genes are TRBV7-7 and TRBJ2-3; TRBD2 matches 16 bases. The length of the CDR3 is 19 residues. V gave up 3 bases and J gave up 4 bases; unmatched junction bases: 10. In germline, CDR1 is SSHAT, CDR2 FNYEAQ (reference sequence). CDR3 amino acids: CASSLKPGLAGGPPDTQYF. For the CDR3, the DNA is TGTGCCAGCAGCTTGAAACCGGGACTAGCGGGGGGGCCGCCAGATACGCAGTATTTT.

The CDR3 DNA sequence: TGCGCCAGCAGTACCGGGACAGGGAGAACGAGCTATGGCTACACCTTC. Translation gives CASSTGTGRTSYGYTF. This sequence joins TRBV10-1 and TRBJ1-2, with 9 bases matching TRBD1. CDR3 length: 16 residues. The V gene end was trimmed by 5 bases and the J gene end by 4 bases; junction bases not matched to a gene: 11. Germline V gene sequence: CDR1 WNHNN, CDR2 SYGVQD (reference sequence).

The chain recombines TRBV4-3 with TRBJ2-4; D possibly corresponds to TRBD1 (6 bases). The CDR3 is made up of 14 amino acids. Germline V lookup: CDR1 LGHNA, CDR2 YSLEER. Trimming took off 0 bases at V and 7 bases at J, with 10 bases between the two ends. The DNA for the CDR3 is TGCGCCAGCAGCCAAGAGGGGGCCGGGAACATTCAGTACTTC. Protein: CASSQEGAGNIQYF.

V is TRBV6-1 and J is TRBJ1-5, with 11 bases lining up with TRBD1. This CDR3 has 15 amino acids. V lost 4 bases, J lost 6 bases, and 5 bases stayed unmatched. Looked up from germline, CDR1 is MNHNS and CDR2 is SASEGT. The CDR3 region has the DNA TGTGCCAGCAGTGCGTACGGACAGGGGGCTCAGCCCCAGCATTTT. Translation gives CASSAYGQGAQPQHF.

This sequence joins TRBV5-1 and TRBJ2-3; D not certain. The CDR3 runs 13 residues. Trimming cost V 2 bases and J 4 bases, with 8 bases left between them. Germline CDR1 and CDR2: SGHRS and YFSETQ. CDR3 sequence reads: CASSFLAADTQYF. The CDR3, as DNA: TGCGCCAGCAGCTTCTTAGCTGCAGATACGCAGTATTTT.

The gene calls are TRBV7-3 and TRBJ1-5, with 8 bases identical to TRBD1. V dropped 8 bases and J dropped 7; count of bases not matched to a gene: 13. The CDR3 has 15 residues. Germline CDR1 is SGHTA and CDR2 is FQGTGA. The CDR3 DNA follows: TGTGCCAGCGCGTTAGCAGGGGGCGCGGGACAGCCCCAGCATTTT. Translating gives CASALAGGAGQPQHF.

This clone was observed a few times. V usage is TRBV5-5 and J usage is TRBJ1-6, with 7 positions matching TRBD1. The CDR3 has 15 amino acids. Looked up from germline, CDR1 is SGHKS and CDR2 is YYEKEE (reference sequence). Trimming took 2 bases from V and 4 from J; bases not matched to a gene: 3. The CDR3 sequence is CASSLRQGYNSPLHF. For the CDR3, the DNA is TGTGCCAGCAGCTTAAGACAGGGATATAATTCACCCCTCCACTTT. The full variable domain, completed using reference TRBV5-5 and TRBJ1-6, is DAGVTQSPTHLIKTRGQQVTLRCSPISGHKSVSWYQQVLGQGPQFIFQYYEKEERGRGNFPDRFSARQFPNYSSELNVNALLLGDSALYLCASSLRQGYNSPLHFGNGTRLTVT.

The chain uses TRBV5-6 and TRBJ2-7; 8 bases agree with TRBD2. V shed 4 bases and J 3 bases; nucleotides not matched to a gene: 12. There are 16 residues in the CDR3. Looked up from germline, CDR1 is SGHDT and CDR2 is YYEEEE. The CDR3 DNA sequence: TGTGCCAGCAGCCCCACAGGTAGCGGGGCCCTCTACGAGCAGTACTTC. Translation gives CASSPTGSGALYEQYF.

The V and J genes are TRBV5-4 and TRBJ2-2; 7 nucleotides line up with TRBD1. CDR1 SGHNT and CDR2 YYREEE come from the germline V gene (reference sequence). The V gene end was trimmed by 0 bases and the J gene end by 8 bases; junction bases not matched to a gene: 7. There are 15 residues in the CDR3. CDR3: CASSLDTGAVGELFF. CDR3 in DNA: TGTGCCAGCAGCTTGGACACAGGGGCCGTGGGGGAGCTGTTTTTT.